This T cell receptor beta chain was identified during a study of T cells after yellow fever vaccination. Study information: SMART-Seq v4 Ultra Low Input prepared libraries from low-cell fractions. The study, taken as a whole, reports: The booster saw the reappearance of most primary-vaccination clones (nearly 98% CD4, about 90% CD8).

The CDR3 loop spans 16 amino acids. Trimming left V 4 bases short and J 8 bases short, with 23 bases between. Germline V lookup: CDR1 SEHNR, CDR2 FQNEAQ (reference sequence). TCR cDNA was made by 5'RACE template switching, adding a universal primer site and UMIs. TCRdb called the 5' RACE reads again in MiXCR, with one record for every CDR3 protein. The table records 100,000 to 150,000 distinct CDR3 sequences, 8.9% of them present only once. This clonotype was observed a few times. Its antigen remains unknown. The specimen comprised CD8+ T cells sorted from PBMCs, sampled on the day of the yellow fever booster vaccination. The genes are TRBV7-9 and TRBJ1-2; tentative D call: TRBD1 (5 bases). This clonotype was obtained from a man between 18 and 35 years old who received the YFV17D yellow fever vaccine. The CDR3 reads CASSSISTGVLEGYTF. CDR3 coding DNA: TGTGCCAGCAGCTCCATATCTACAGGAGTTCTAGAGGGCTACACCTTC.